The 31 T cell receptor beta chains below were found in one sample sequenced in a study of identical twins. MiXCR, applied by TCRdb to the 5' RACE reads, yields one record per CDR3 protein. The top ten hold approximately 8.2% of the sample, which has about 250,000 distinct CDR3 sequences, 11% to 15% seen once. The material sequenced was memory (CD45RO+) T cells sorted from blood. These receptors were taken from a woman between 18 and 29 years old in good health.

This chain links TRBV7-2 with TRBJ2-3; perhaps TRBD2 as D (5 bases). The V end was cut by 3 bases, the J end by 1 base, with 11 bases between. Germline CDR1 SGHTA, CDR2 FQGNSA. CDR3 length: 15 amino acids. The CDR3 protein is CASSFSVKGTDTQYF. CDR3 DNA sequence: TGTGCCAGCAGCTTTAGCGTGAAGGGCACAGATACGCAGTATTTT.

The chain's CDR3 is CASSLAEPRLATSTDTQYF. For the CDR3, the DNA is TGTGCCAGCAGCTTAGCCGAGCCACGGCTCGCAACGAGCACAGATACGCAGTATTTT. The V gene is TRBV7-2, the J gene TRBJ2-3; D gene ambiguous. V shed 0 bases and J shed 0 bases, with 19 bases lying between them. CDR3 length: 19 amino acids. Per the germline V gene, CDR1 is SGHTA and CDR2 is FQGNSA.

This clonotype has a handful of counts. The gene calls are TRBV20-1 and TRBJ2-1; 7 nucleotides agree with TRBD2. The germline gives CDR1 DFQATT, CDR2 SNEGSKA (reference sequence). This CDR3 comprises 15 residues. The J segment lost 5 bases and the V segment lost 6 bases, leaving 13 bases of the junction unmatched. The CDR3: CSAPGREFRNNEQFF. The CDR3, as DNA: TGCAGTGCCCCCGGGCGGGAGTTTAGAAACAATGAGCAGTTCTTC.

CDR3: CASSLVRDLGNTIYF. In DNA, the CDR3 is TGTGCCAGCAGTTTAGTGAGGGACCTTGGAAACACCATATATTTT. This sequence joins TRBV12-3 or TRBV12-4 and TRBJ1-3, with D possibly matching TRBD1 (5 bases). The V and J ends lost 1 base and 3 bases respectively, with 10 bases between them. The CDR3 length is 15 residues.

The CDR3 sequence is CASSLLATGGTDTQYF. The DNA for the CDR3 is TGTGCCAGCAGCTTACTTGCAACAGGGGGCACAGATACGCAGTATTTT. V and J are TRBV7-8 and TRBJ2-3, with TRBD1 matching 7 bases. Germline CDR1 reads SGHVS; CDR2 reads FQNEAQ. With 2 bases clipped from V and 1 base from J, the junction kept 6 bases outside the gene matches. CDR3 length: 16 residues.

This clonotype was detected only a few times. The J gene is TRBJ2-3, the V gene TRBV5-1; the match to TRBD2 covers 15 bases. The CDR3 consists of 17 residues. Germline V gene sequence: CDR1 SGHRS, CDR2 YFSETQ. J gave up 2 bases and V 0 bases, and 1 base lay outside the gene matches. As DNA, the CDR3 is TGCGCCAGCAGCTTGGGGACTAGCGGGAGGGCCACAGATACGCAGTATTTT. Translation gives CASSLGTSGRATDTQYF.

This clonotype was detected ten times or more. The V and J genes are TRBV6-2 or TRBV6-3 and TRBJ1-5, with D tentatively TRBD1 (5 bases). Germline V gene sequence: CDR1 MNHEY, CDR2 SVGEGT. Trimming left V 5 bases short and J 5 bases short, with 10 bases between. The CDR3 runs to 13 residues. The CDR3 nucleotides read TGTGCCAGCAGTCCAGGGATGCATCAGCCCCAGCATTTT. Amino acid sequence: CASSPGMHQPQHF.

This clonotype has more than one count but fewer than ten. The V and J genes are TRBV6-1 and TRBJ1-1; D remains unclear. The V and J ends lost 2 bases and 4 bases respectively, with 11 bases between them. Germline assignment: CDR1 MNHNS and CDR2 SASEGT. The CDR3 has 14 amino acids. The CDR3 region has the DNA TGTGCCAGCAGTGAAAACGGGGAGAGCACTGAAGCTTTCTTT. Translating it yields CASSENGESTEAFF.

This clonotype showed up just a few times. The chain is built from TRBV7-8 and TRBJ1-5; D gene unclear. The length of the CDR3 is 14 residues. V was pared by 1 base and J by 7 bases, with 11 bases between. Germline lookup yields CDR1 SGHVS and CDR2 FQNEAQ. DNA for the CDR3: TGTGCCAGCAGCTTAGGGGGAGGTCGGCAGCCCCAGCATTTT. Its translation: CASSLGGGRQPQHF. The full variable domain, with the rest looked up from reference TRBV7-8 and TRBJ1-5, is GAGVSQSPRYKVAKRGQDVALRCDPISGHVSLFWYQQALGQGPEFLTYFQNEAQLDKSGLPSDRFFAERPEGSVSTLKIQRTQQEDSAVYLCASSLGGGRQPQHFGDGTRLSIL.

CDR3 in amino acids: CASKTDPAPGELFF. The CDR3 region has the DNA TGCGCCAGCAAGACAGACCCAGCCCCCGGGGAGCTGTTTTTT. V usage is TRBV5-1 and J usage is TRBJ2-2, with a weak D call TRBD1 (5 bases). The CDR3 consists of 14 residues. Germline lookup yields CDR1 SGHRS and CDR2 YFSETQ. Between the trimmed V and J ends, which lost 6 bases and 6 bases, there was a span of 15 bases.

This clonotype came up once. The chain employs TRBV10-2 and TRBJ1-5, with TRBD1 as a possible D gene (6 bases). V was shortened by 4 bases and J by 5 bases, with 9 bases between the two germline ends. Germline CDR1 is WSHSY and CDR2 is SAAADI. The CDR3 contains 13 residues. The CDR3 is CASSGGPDQPQHF. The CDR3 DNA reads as TGCGCCAGCAGTGGGGGGCCCGATCAGCCCCAGCATTTT.

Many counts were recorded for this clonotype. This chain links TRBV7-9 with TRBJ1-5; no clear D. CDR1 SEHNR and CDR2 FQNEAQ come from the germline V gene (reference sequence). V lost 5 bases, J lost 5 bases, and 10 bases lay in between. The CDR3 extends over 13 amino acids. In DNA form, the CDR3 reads TGTGCCAGCAGCGTGGACGGCGATCAGCCCCAGCATTTT. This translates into CASSVDGDQPQHF.

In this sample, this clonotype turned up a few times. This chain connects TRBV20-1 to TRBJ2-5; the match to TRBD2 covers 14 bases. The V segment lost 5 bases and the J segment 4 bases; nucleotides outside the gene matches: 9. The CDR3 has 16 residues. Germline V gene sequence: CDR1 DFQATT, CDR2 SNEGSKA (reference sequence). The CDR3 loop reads CSAFGLAGGSAETQYF. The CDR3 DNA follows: TGCAGTGCTTTCGGACTAGCGGGGGGCTCAGCAGAGACCCAGTACTTC.

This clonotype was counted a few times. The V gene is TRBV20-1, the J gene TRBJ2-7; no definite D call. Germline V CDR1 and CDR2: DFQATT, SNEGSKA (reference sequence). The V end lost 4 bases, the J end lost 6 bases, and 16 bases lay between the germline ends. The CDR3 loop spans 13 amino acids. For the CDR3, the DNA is TGCAGTGCTACCGGGTTTACGGTAGGCGAGCAGTACTTC. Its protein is CSATGFTVGEQYF.

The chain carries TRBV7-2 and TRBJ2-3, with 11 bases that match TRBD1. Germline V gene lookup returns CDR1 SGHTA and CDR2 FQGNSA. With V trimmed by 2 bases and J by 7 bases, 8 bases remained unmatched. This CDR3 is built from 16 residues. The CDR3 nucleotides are TGTGCCAGCAGCTTAATTAGGACAGGGGGCGTTTATACGCAGTATTTT. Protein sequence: CASSLIRTGGVYTQYF.

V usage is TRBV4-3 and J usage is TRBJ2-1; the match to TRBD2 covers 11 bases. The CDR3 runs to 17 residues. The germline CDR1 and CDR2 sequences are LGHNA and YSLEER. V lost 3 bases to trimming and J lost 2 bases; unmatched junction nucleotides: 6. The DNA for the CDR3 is TGCGCCAGCAGCCACGGAAGTAGCGGGAGGGCCTACAATGAGCAGTTCTTC. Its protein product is CASSHGSSGRAYNEQFF.

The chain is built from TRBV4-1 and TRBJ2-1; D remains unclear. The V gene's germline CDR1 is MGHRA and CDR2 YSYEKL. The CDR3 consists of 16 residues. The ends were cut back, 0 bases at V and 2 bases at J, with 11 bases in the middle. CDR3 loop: CASSQDPRQAYNEQFF. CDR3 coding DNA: TGCGCCAGCAGCCAAGATCCAAGGCAGGCCTACAATGAGCAGTTCTTC.

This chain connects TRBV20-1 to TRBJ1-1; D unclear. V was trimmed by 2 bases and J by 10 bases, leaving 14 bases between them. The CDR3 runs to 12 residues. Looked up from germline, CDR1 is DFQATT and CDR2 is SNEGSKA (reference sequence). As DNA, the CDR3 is TGCAGTGCTAGAACTCCGGCCGGGAGAGCTTTCTTT. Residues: CSARTPAGRAFF.

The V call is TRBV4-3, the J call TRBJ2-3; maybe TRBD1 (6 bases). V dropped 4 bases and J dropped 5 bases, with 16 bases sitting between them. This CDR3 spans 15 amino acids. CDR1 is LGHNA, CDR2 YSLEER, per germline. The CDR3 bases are TGCGCCAGCAGCCGATCCTCCACAGGGTTAGATACGCAGTATTTT. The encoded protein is CASSRSSTGLDTQYF.

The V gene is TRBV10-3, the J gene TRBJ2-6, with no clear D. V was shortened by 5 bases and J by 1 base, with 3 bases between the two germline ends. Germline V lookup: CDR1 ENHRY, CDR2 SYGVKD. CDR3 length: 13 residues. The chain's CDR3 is CAISPSGANVLTF. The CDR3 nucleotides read TGTGCCATCAGTCCGTCTGGGGCCAACGTCCTGACTTTC.

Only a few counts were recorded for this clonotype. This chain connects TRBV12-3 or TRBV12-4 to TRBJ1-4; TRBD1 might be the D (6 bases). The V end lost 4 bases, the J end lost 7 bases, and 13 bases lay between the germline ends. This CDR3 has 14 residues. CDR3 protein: CASSWSGVPEKLFF. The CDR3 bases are TGTGCCAGCAGTTGGTCAGGGGTTCCTGAAAAACTGTTTTTT.

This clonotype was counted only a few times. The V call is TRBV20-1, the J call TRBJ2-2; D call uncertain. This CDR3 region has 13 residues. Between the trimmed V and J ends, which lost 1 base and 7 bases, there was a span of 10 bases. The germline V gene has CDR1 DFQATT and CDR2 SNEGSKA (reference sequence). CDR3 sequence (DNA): TGCAGTGCTAGAGTCGGGCTAGGCGGGGAGCTGTTTTTT. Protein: CSARVGLGGELFF.

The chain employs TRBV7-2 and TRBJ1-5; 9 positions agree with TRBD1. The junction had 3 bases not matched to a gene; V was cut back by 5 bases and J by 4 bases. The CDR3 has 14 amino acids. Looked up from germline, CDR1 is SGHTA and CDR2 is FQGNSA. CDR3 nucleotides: TGTGCCAGCAGCGTACAGGGGGCGAATCAGCCCCAGCATTTT. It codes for CASSVQGANQPQHF.

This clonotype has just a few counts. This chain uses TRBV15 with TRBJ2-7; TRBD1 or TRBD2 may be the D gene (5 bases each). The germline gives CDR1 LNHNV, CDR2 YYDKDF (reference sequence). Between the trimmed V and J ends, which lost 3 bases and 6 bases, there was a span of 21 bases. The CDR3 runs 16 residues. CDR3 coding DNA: TGTGCCACCAGCAGTTTTGCCGGGGCAGAGGCCTCCGAGCAGTACTTC. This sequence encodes CATSSFAGAEASEQYF.

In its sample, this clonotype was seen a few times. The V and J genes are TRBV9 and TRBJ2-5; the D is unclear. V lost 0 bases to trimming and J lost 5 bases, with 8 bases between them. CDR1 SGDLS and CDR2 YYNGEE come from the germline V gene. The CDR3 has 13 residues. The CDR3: CASSVETWETQYF. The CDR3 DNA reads TGTGCCAGCAGCGTAGAAACTTGGGAGACCCAGTACTTC.

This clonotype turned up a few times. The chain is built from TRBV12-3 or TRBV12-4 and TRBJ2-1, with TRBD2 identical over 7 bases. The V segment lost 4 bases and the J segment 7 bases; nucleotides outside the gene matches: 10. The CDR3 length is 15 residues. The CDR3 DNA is TGTGCCAGCAGTTCGTCTAGCGGAGACGGGAATGAGCAGTTCTTC. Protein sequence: CASSSSSGDGNEQFF.

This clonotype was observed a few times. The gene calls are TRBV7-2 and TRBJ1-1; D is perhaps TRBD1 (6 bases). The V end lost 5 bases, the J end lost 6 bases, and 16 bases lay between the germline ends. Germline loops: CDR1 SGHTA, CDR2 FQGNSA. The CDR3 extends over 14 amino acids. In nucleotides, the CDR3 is TGTGCCAGCAGCAAAACGAACAGGGACCCTGAAGCTTTCTTT. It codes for CASSKTNRDPEAFF.

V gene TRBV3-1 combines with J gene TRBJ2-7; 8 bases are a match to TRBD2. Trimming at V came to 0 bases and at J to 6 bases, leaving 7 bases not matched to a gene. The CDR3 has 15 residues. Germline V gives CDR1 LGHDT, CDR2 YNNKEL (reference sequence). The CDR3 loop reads CASSQEPGGYSEQYF. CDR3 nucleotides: TGTGCCAGCAGCCAAGAGCCGGGGGGGTATAGCGAGCAGTACTTC.

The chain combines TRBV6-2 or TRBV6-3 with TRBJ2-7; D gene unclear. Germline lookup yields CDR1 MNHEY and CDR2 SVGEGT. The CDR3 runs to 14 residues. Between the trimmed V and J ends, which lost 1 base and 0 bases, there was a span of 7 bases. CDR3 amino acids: CASSYWGPSYEQYF. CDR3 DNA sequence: TGTGCCAGCAGTTACTGGGGTCCCTCCTACGAGCAGTACTTC.

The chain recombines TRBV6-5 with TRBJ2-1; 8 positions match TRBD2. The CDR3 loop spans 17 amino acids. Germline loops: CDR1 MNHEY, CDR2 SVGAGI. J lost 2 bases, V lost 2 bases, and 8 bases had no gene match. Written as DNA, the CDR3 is TGTGCCAGCAGTTACCCCGGGAGCGGGAGCCCCTACAATGAGCAGTTCTTC. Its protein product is CASSYPGSGSPYNEQFF.

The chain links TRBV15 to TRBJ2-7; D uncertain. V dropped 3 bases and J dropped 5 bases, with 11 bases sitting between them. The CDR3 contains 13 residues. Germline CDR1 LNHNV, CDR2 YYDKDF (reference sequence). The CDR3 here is CATSRENWDEQYF. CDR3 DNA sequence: TGTGCCACCAGCAGGGAGAACTGGGACGAGCAGTACTTC.